This T cell receptor beta chain was recovered during a study of a mutant IDH1 vaccine in newly diagnosed glioma. Study-wide context: Treated patients, averaging roughly 40 years, were around 62% male and approximately 38% female. Every participant had undergone radiotherapy, temozolomide, or both before, and most underwent both. Study conclusions and caveats: Changes to the top peripheral T cell clonotypes appeared unrelated to pseudoprogression.

Germline loops: CDR1 LNHNV, CDR2 YYDKDF (reference sequence). This CDR3 is built from 14 residues. Trimming took 1 base from V and 2 from J, leaving 9 bases between them. Time point reported: week 23, last vaccination. Mutant IDH1 20-mer peptide, at 300 ug, made up each vaccine dose, with topical imiquimod. Comments on this clone: Antigen specificity is unknown.

The repertoire was sequenced with immunoSEQ multiplex PCR; TCRdb's copy has only in-frame clones and lacks some. The sample carries 55,000 or so clones, 80% recorded once. The sequenced sample was PBMCs, obtained from a glioma patient whose treatment included an IDH1 peptide vaccine. This clonotype originated in a man aged 35 to 55 with glioma. The chain links TRBV15 to TRBJ2-7; weak D call: TRBD1 (7 bases). In DNA form, the CDR3 reads TGTGCCACCAGCAGAGCCAGGGGGGCCTACGAGCAGTACTTC. It translates to CATSRARGAYEQYF.